The 10 T cell receptor beta chains presented below share a single source sample, sequenced in a study of OX40 agonist ivuxolimab in advanced cancers. Measured with immunoSEQ multiplex PCR; TCRdb has only the in-frame clones, and not every one. The repertoire includes about 120,000 clones, 85% to 90% of them detected once, and 0.5% to 0.7% sits in the top ten. Source: CD4+ or CD8+ T cells sorted from blood, taken in a trial of the OX40 agonist ivuxolimab. These receptors all stem from an adult with an advanced solid tumor such as melanoma, head and neck, liver or kidney cancer.

The chain is built from TRBV6-6 and TRBJ1-1; D remains ambiguous. Germline V gene sequence: CDR1 MNHNY, CDR2 SVGAGI (reference sequence). V was trimmed by 5 bases and J by 0 bases, leaving 7 bases between them. The CDR3 has 13 amino acids. CDR3 residues: CASSHGVNTEAFF. CDR3 DNA sequence: TGTGCCAGCAGTCACGGGGTGAACACTGAAGCTTTCTTT.

The chain uses TRBV6-5 and TRBJ2-7; 7 bases line up with TRBD1. V was clipped by 2 bases and J by 6 bases; unmatched bases: 7. Germline lookup yields CDR1 MNHEY and CDR2 SVGAGI. This CDR3 spans 14 amino acids. The CDR3 loop reads CASSYDRVRGEQYF. The CDR3 region has the DNA TGTGCCAGCAGTTACGACAGGGTCCGTGGCGAGCAGTACTTC.

This chain uses TRBV19 with TRBJ1-1; 9 bases agree with TRBD1. V was pared by 5 bases and J by 9 bases, with 10 bases of the junction left unmatched. The CDR3 is made up of 14 amino acids. Per the germline V gene, CDR1 is LNHDA and CDR2 is SQIVND (reference sequence). CDR3 sequence: CASSPPIGQGKAFF. As DNA, the CDR3 is TGTGCCAGTAGTCCCCCTATTGGACAGGGGAAAGCTTTCTTT.

The chain employs TRBV5-4 and TRBJ1-1; D is unclear. Germline lookup yields CDR1 SGHNT and CDR2 YYREEE (reference sequence). Trimming took 0 bases from V and 4 from J, leaving 10 bases between them. The CDR3 length is 14 residues. CDR3 sequence: CASSLAGVSTEAFF. CDR3 bases: TGTGCCAGCAGCTTGGCCGGGGTCAGCACTGAAGCTTTCTTT.

Regarding this clone: This same CDR3 is encoded by further DNA sequences in the sample. The chain joins TRBV9 to TRBJ2-7, with 7 bases matching TRBD1. J lost 0 bases, V lost 2 bases, and 2 bases had no gene match. The CDR3 extends over 14 amino acids. The V gene's germline CDR1 is SGDLS and CDR2 YYNGEE. The CDR3 DNA reads as TGTGCCAGCAGCGTGGGGACAGTCTCCTACGAGCAGTACTTC. Encoded protein: CASSVGTVSYEQYF.

The J gene is TRBJ1-5, the V gene TRBV18; D unclear. CDR3 length equals 15 residues. V dropped 3 bases and J dropped 0 bases, with 9 bases sitting between them. Per the germline V gene, CDR1 is KGHSH and CDR2 is LQKENI. The CDR3 region is CASSPLGNSNQPQHF. DNA of the CDR3: TGTGCCAGCTCACCCCTCGGGAATAGCAATCAGCCCCAGCATTTT.

This chain joins TRBV11-2 and TRBJ1-2; 8 bases line up with TRBD1. V gave up 7 bases and J gave up 7 bases; unmatched junction bases: 8. This CDR3 is built from 13 residues. Per germline, CDR1 SGHAT and CDR2 FQNNGV. CDR3 coding DNA: TGTGCCAGCACTTCGGACAGGGCTAGTGGCTACACCTTC. It encodes CASTSDRASGYTF.

This rearrangement joins TRBV27 to TRBJ1-6; D gene unclear. CDR3 length: 14 residues. Trimming removed 3 bases from V and 8 bases from J, with 11 bases in between. Germline V lookup: CDR1 MNHEY, CDR2 SMNVEV (reference sequence). CDR3 region: CASSFAENHSPLHF. The CDR3 nucleotides read TGTGCCAGCAGTTTTGCGGAAAATCATTCACCCCTCCACTTT.

This rearrangement joins TRBV28 to TRBJ2-5; possibly TRBD1 for D (6 bases). The germline V gene has CDR1 MDHEN and CDR2 SYDVKM. Trimming removed 6 bases at V and 4 bases at J, with 18 bases between. The CDR3 totals 15 residues. CDR3 sequence reads: CASSPQGPGTETQYF. The CDR3 DNA sequence: TGTGCCAGCAGCCCTCAGGGGCCAGGTACAGAGACCCAGTACTTC.

The chain uses TRBV2 and TRBJ2-3; TRBD2 matches 11 bases. After removal of 3 bases from V and 4 bases from J, the junction contained 3 bases not matched to a gene. CDR3 size: 15 residues. Germline V gene lookup returns CDR1 SNHLY and CDR2 FYNNEI. The CDR3 DNA is TGTGCCAGCAGTGATAGCGGGGGGGCCTCAGATACGCAGTATTTT. It specifies CASSDSGGASDTQYF.